The following is a TCR beta chain sequence with its context. There are 14 residues in the CDR3. After removal of 9 bases from V and 2 bases from J, the junction contained 6 bases not matched to a gene. Germline V gene sequence: CDR1 LNHDA, CDR2 SQIVND (reference sequence). The time point here: after neoadjuvant nivolumab, at surgical resection. Data came from immunoSEQ multiplex PCR; TCRdb stores just in-frame clones and leaves some out. The data contain about 42,000 clones, about three quarters of them singletons. This record belongs to a study of neoadjuvant anti-PD-1 for oral cavity cancer. Sequenced material: PBMCs, taken after nivolumab (anti-PD-1) treatment. This receptor was obtained from a person between 40 and 80 years old with oral cavity squamous cell carcinoma. The chain couples TRBV19 to TRBJ2-2; 7 nucleotides line up with TRBD1. The CDR3 DNA follows: TGTGCCAGCATACGACAGGGAAACACCGGGGAGCTGTTTTTT. This gives the protein CASIRQGNTGELFF. Full variable domain (remainder filled in from reference TRBV19 and TRBJ2-2): DGGITQSPKYLFRKEGQNVTLSCEQNLNHDAMYWYRQDPGQGLRLIYYSQIVNDFQKGDIAEGYSVSREKKESFPLTVTSAQKNPTAFYLCASIRQGNTGELFFGEGSRLTVL.